This T cell receptor beta chain stems from a study of metastatic and nonmetastatic thyroid tumors. Study overall: The authors compared repertoires across blood and tumor or nodule tissue from malignant and benign thyroid patients. Findings and limits, study-wide: Malignant thyroid tumors reportedly had TCR beta diversity that was significantly higher than in benign nodules, in blood and tumor.

Germline assignment: CDR1 SGHNT and CDR2 YENEEA. V gave up 4 bases and J gave up 0 bases, with 4 bases separating them. CDR3 length: 14 residues. Thyroid surgery was performed in patients who had received no treatment beforehand. Worth noting for this clone: The antigen remains unidentified.

With MiXCR, TCRdb called clones anew from the PCR reads. The sample includes tens of thousands of clones, more than 45% of them seen just once. The sample consisted of tumor tissue. This TCR derives from a male donor with papillary thyroid cancer or a benign thyroid nodule (not recorded which). Some clones in this sample may be carry-over from other donors' samples. The rearrangement uses TRBV11-3 and TRBJ2-6, with D unresolved. The CDR3: CASSWTSGANVLTF. Written as DNA, the CDR3 is TGTGCCAGCAGCTGGACCTCTGGGGCCAACGTCCTGACTTTC.